The clone carrying this T cell receptor beta chain was recorded only once. Its antigen remains unknown. Sequencing used immunoSEQ multiplex PCR; TCRdb keeps in-frame clones, though not all of them. Here the sample spans over 150,000 clones, approximately 90% being singletons. The data were taken from a study of T cell responses to AZD1222 COVID-19 vaccine. Germline V CDR1 and CDR2: GTSNPN, SVGIG (reference sequence). The CDR3 contains 15 residues. Between the trimmed V and J ends, which lost 4 bases and 0 bases, there was a span of 14 bases. General study findings and limits: Repertoire sampling occurred only after the peak T cell response. Just six people given AZD1222 tested seropositive at baseline. With dominance at 160-218 and 743-854, vaccine-associated CD4 TCRs spanned spike.

This chain connects TRBV30 to TRBJ2-3; possible D gene TRBD1, 6 bases. The sequence came from an adult in good health. The source was peripheral blood, collected on day 0 of AZD1222 vaccination. The CDR3 region is CAWTQGQISTDTQYF. CDR3 bases: TGTGCCTGGACCCAAGGACAGATTAGCACAGATACGCAGTATTTT.